This TCR beta chain is drawn from a study of T cell responses to AZD1222 COVID-19 vaccine. Measured with immunoSEQ multiplex PCR; TCRdb has only the in-frame clones, and not every one. The sample lists 65,000 to 100,000 clones, more than 70% occurring once. Study-level points and caveats: Sampled repertoires all dated from after the peak T cell response. Regions left unmutated in variants are reportedly the target of nearly half of spike-specific TCRs.

About this clone: Its matching antigen is unknown.

Trimming pared 5 bases from V and 9 bases from J, leaving 8 bases between. The CDR3 has 11 amino acids. Germline CDR1 MNHNY, CDR2 SVGAGI (reference sequence). V gene TRBV6-6 combines with J gene TRBJ2-1; tentatively, D is TRBD1 (6 bases). This receptor was obtained from an adult in good health. This material consisted of peripheral blood, taken on day 0 of AZD1222 vaccination. CDR3 sequence reads: CASSRGGEQFF. The CDR3 DNA reads as TGTGCCAGCAGTCGAGGGGGTGAGCAGTTCTTC.